This T cell receptor (beta chain) was sequenced during a study of response to subunit inactivated influenza vaccine. Notes on the study in general: Only a handful of new T cells, the authors suggested, are recruited with each seasonal influenza vaccination.

TCRdb used MiXCR to reprocess the RT-PCR reads, holding one entry per CDR3 protein. Here the sample spans around 790,000 distinct CDR3 sequences, 21% being singletons. Between the trimmed V and J ends, which lost 6 bases and 0 bases, there was a span of 14 bases. Germline assignment: CDR1 SQVTM and CDR2 ANQGSEA. The CDR3 is made up of 15 amino acids. This clonotype was seen a few times. Its target is unknown. Material: PBMCs from blood, obtained around 5 days after vaccination. The chain uses TRBV29-1 and TRBJ1-4; D ambiguous. The TCR originated in a man aged 45-60 years who received an inactivated influenza vaccine. In DNA form, the CDR3 reads TGCAGCGTCGAGGAGGTCGCTGCAACTAATGAAAAACTGTTTTTT. Translated: CSVEEVAATNEKLFF. Together with reference TRBV29-1 and TRBJ1-4, the CDR3 gives the full variable domain: SAVISQKPSRDICQRGTSLTIQCQVDSQVTMMFWYRQQPGQSLTLIATANQGSEATYESGFVIDKFPISRPNLTFSTLTVSNMSPEDSSIYLCSVEEVAATNEKLFFGSGTQLSVL.